The clone carrying this TCR beta chain was seen ten or more times. The antigen is undetermined. It was the library that attached unique molecular identifiers to individual cDNA molecules. As handled by the study authors: Per sample, the median was around 100,000 TCRs, with values from about 24,000 to 680,000. TCRdb independently ran MiXCR on the RACE reads; one entry per CDR3 protein. These V and J calls originate from TCRdb's pipeline instead of the authors' own analysis. The table includes some 65,000 distinct CDR3 sequences, approximately 6.2% detected once. The time point was: healthy volunteer bleed at 6 weeks. The starting material, unfractionated whole blood, was used for total RNA extraction. This sample is drawn from a study of human T cells and chemical hapten exposure. Overall study context: Small volume differences among pooled libraries mainly caused per-sample TCR yield variation. Study-wide results and limits: DPC sensitization did not alter TCRs above 1 in 1000 frequency.

V lost 7 bases to trimming and J lost 2 bases; unmatched junction nucleotides: 5. Looked up from germline, CDR1 is MDHEN and CDR2 is SYDVKM. This CDR3 has 15 amino acids. This chain connects TRBV28 to TRBJ2-6; 7 bases are a match to TRBD1. The specimen was whole blood. The clonotype was recovered from a female donor in good health. Some clones in this sample may be carry-over from other donors' samples. The CDR3 DNA follows: TGTGCCAGCAAATTGCAGGGGGCTGGGGCCAACGTCCTGACTTTC. Protein: CASKLQGAGANVLTF.